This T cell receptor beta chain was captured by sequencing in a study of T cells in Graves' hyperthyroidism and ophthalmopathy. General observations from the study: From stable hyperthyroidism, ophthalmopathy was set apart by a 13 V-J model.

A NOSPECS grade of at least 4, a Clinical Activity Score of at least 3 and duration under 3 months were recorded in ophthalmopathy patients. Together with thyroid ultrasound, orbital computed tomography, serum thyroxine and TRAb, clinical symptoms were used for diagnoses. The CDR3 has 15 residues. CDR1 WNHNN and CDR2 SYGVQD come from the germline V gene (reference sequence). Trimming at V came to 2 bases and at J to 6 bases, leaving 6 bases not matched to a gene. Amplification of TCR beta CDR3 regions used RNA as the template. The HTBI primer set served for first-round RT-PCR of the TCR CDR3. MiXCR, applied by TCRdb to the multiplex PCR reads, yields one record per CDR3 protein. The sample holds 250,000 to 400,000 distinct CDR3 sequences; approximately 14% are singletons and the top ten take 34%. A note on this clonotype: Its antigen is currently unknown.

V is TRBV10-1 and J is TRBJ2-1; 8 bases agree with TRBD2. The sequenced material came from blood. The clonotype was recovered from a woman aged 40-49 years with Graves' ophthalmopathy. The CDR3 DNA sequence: TGCGCCAGCAGTGAGGGGGGACTAGATATCAATGAGCAGTTCTTC. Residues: CASSEGGLDINEQFF.